Presented here are 16 T cell receptor beta chains from one specimen sequenced in a study of blood T cell repertoires in COVID-19. Libraries were prepared by immunoSEQ multiplex PCR; TCRdb keeps only in-frame clonotypes and omits some of them. The profile covers 52,000 or so clones, with roughly 89% appearing a single time and around 2.7% taken by the ten largest. The specimen was peripheral blood. These receptors were collected from a man older than 75 with acute or convalescent COVID-19.

The V gene is TRBV6-2 or TRBV6-3, the J gene TRBJ1-2, with 8 bases fitting TRBD1. CDR1 MNHEY and CDR2 SVGEGT come from the germline V gene. There are 15 residues in the CDR3. V gave up 2 bases and J gave up 6 bases; unmatched junction bases: 8. CDR3 in DNA: TGTGCCAGCAGTTACGGAATGACAGGGGAGGATGGCTACACCTTC. Protein: CASSYGMTGEDGYTF.

The V and J genes are TRBV6-1 and TRBJ1-2; no firm D call. Germline V gene data show CDR1 as MNHNS and CDR2 as SASEGT. The CDR3 is 14 amino acids. V shed 2 bases and J shed 2 bases, with 9 bases lying between them. CDR3 loop: CASSEMPVNYGYTF. The CDR3 nucleotides are TGTGCCAGCAGTGAAATGCCGGTAAACTATGGCTACACCTTC.

This chain joins TRBV15 and TRBJ2-2; TRBD2 matches at 10 bases. V shed 5 bases and J 6 bases; nucleotides not matched to a gene: 0. This CDR3 has 13 residues. Germline values: CDR1 LNHNV, CDR2 YYDKDF (reference sequence). This CDR3 is CATSGLAAGELFF. CDR3 bases: TGTGCCACCAGCGGACTAGCGGCCGGGGAGCTGTTTTTT.

The chain has TRBV11-3 and TRBJ1-1, with D possibly being TRBD1 (6 bases). Between the trimmed V and J ends, which lost 6 bases and 1 base, there was a span of 9 bases. CDR1 is SGHNT and CDR2 is YENEEA in the germline V gene. The CDR3 sequence is 13 residues long. Written as DNA, the CDR3 is TGTGCCAGCAGTAGACAGGAGAACACTGAAGCTTTCTTT. Amino acid sequence: CASSRQENTEAFF. Based on the CDR3 plus reference TRBV11-3 and TRBJ1-1, the full variable domain is EAGVVQSPRYKIIEKKQPVAFWCNPISGHNTLYWYLQNLGQGPELLIRYENEEAVDDSQLPKDRFSAERLKGVDSTLKIQPAELGDSAVYLCASSRQENTEAFFGQGTRLTVV.

This chain joins TRBV6-5 and TRBJ1-2; TRBD1 matches at 9 bases. There are 15 residues in the CDR3. CDR1 is MNHEY and CDR2 is SVGAGI in the germline V gene. The junction had 11 bases not matched to a gene; V was cut back by 6 bases and J by 6 bases. The CDR3 coding sequence is TGTGCCAGCAGGGGCCGCGGCAACAGGGGGCATGGCTACACCTTC. It is translated as CASRGRGNRGHGYTF.

The gene calls are TRBV7-2 and TRBJ2-4, with 10 bases matching TRBD1. The CDR3 contains 14 residues. Trimming cost V 4 bases and J 4 bases; bases outside gene matches: 1. Germline values: CDR1 SGHTA, CDR2 FQGNSA. The CDR3: CASSSGQGKNIQYF. The CDR3 DNA sequence: TGTGCCAGCAGCTCGGGACAGGGGAAAAACATTCAGTACTTC.

CDR3: CASSKGAYGYTF. Written as DNA, the CDR3 is TGTGCCAGCAGCAAGGGGGCCTATGGCTACACCTTC. This sequence joins TRBV27 and TRBJ1-2; 7 nucleotides line up with TRBD1. V shed 6 bases, J shed 4 bases, and the junction held 2 bases outside the gene matches. This CDR3 has 12 amino acids. The V gene's germline CDR1 is MNHEY and CDR2 SMNVEV (reference sequence).

This clone has a handful of counts. The genes are TRBV15 and TRBJ1-5; D unresolved. The germline gives CDR1 LNHNV, CDR2 YYDKDF (reference sequence). V shed 0 bases and J shed 5 bases, with 8 bases lying between them. The CDR3 is 14 residues long. The CDR3 bases are TGTGCCACCAGCAGAGAAATGGGCCATCAGCCCCAGCATTTT. Encoded protein: CATSREMGHQPQHF.

This sequence joins TRBV19 and TRBJ1-1; D is perhaps TRBD1 (6 bases). The CDR3 length is 14 residues. The germline V gene encodes CDR1 LNHDA and CDR2 SQIVND (reference sequence). V was shortened by 2 bases and J by 1 base, with 8 bases between the two germline ends. CDR3: CASSIRGQNTEAFF. DNA for the CDR3: TGTGCCAGTAGTATAAGGGGACAGAACACTGAAGCTTTCTTT.

V usage is TRBV9 and J usage is TRBJ2-7; 7 positions agree with TRBD1. V trimming: 7 bases; J trimming: 3 bases; junction bases outside the gene matches: 13. The CDR3 loop spans 15 amino acids. Germline V gene sequence: CDR1 SGDLS, CDR2 YYNGEE. CDR3 loop: CASARRAGGIYEQYF. The CDR3 DNA reads as TGTGCCAGCGCCCGCCGGGCAGGGGGAATCTACGAGCAGTACTTC.

V usage is TRBV25-1 and J usage is TRBJ2-3; D unclear. The CDR3 runs to 14 residues. The V gene lost 0 bases and the J gene lost 0 bases, with 4 bases spanning the gap. Germline CDR1 reads MGHDK; CDR2 reads SYGVNS. CDR3 in amino acids: CASSEYRSTDTQYF. CDR3 nucleotide sequence: TGTGCCAGCAGTGAATACAGAAGCACAGATACGCAGTATTTT.

The gene calls are TRBV6-2 or TRBV6-3 and TRBJ1-5; weak D call: TRBD1 (5 bases). Germline CDR1 reads MNHEY; CDR2 reads SVGEGT. This CDR3 contains 20 residues. Trimming stripped 0 bases from V and 3 bases from J, with 24 bases between. CDR3 loop: CASSYSDGKHRTAYNQPQHF. CDR3 DNA sequence: TGTGCCAGCAGTTACTCAGATGGAAAACACAGGACGGCGTACAATCAGCCCCAGCATTTT.

This clone is a singleton in its sample. The chain employs TRBV11-2 and TRBJ2-7; the match to TRBD1 covers 12 bases. V shed 0 bases, J shed 4 bases, and the junction held 4 bases outside the gene matches. The CDR3 contains 16 residues. The germline gives CDR1 SGHAT, CDR2 FQNNGV. CDR3: CASSLEGTGGWYEQYF. CDR3 sequence (DNA): TGTGCCAGCAGCTTAGAGGGGACAGGGGGCTGGTACGAGCAGTACTTC.

The chain employs TRBV6-5 and TRBJ1-1; D not resolved. The CDR3 is 13 amino acids. The V gene lost 6 bases and the J gene lost 2 bases, with 10 bases spanning the gap. The germline CDR1 and CDR2 sequences are MNHEY and SVGAGI. This CDR3 is CASREGINTEAFF. The CDR3, as DNA: TGTGCCAGCAGGGAGGGAATAAACACTGAAGCTTTCTTT.

The V gene is TRBV27, the J gene TRBJ1-2, with D perhaps matching TRBD1 (6 bases). The CDR3 is made up of 14 amino acids. V gave up 5 bases and J gave up 2 bases, with 12 bases separating them. Looked up from germline, CDR1 is MNHEY and CDR2 is SMNVEV (reference sequence). The CDR3 loop is CASSRGNLNYGYTF. CDR3 nucleotides: TGTGCCAGCAGTAGGGGGAATCTCAACTATGGCTACACCTTC.

The V call is TRBV10-3, the J call TRBJ1-1; no reliable D call. Germline V gene lookup returns CDR1 ENHRY and CDR2 SYGVKD. The CDR3 length is 16 residues. The germline V and J ends were trimmed by 4 bases and 3 bases, with 18 bases remaining between them. The CDR3 loop reads CAISGGSREGDTEAFF. The CDR3 DNA reads as TGTGCCATCAGTGGTGGGTCAAGGGAGGGAGACACTGAAGCTTTCTTT.